Listed below are T cell receptor beta chains from one sample, sequenced in a study of blood T cells in healthy people across ages. TCRdb reanalysed the 5' RACE reads using MiXCR and keeps one entry per CDR3 protein. The sample has some 1.4 million distinct CDR3 sequences, 42% seen once; the top ten hold roughly 7.9%. Input material: blood. Receptors originate from a woman aged 18-30 years in good health. Both conserved end residues are part of each CDR3. A D gene is named only where the DNA matches it firmly. Expanded clones are given a class, and other clones once, few, many or no size at all.

>few|TRBV12-3/TRBV12-4|TRBD2|TRBJ2-1
CASSPWGGGENEQFF
TGTGCCAGCAGTCCCTGGGGGGGAGGGGAAAATGAGCAGTTCTTC
>.|TRBV11-2|.|TRBJ2-1
CASSRRGQKSSYNEQFF
TGTGCCAGCAGCCGGAGGGGACAGAAGAGCTCCTACAATGAGCAGTTCTTC
>.|TRBV5-6|.|TRBJ2-2
CASSQTAGELFF
TGTGCCAGCAGCCAGACGGCCGGGGAGCTGTTTTTT
>.|TRBV9|.|TRBJ2-7
CASSVGKGSYEQYF
TGTGCCAGCAGCGTAGGGAAGGGATCCTACGAGCAGTACTTC
>.|TRBV7-8|TRBD2|TRBJ2-7
CASSLLTSGISTGTHYEQYF
TGTGCCAGCAGCTTGTTAACTAGCGGGATTTCGACGGGCACCCACTACGAGCAGTACTTC
>.|TRBV20-1|.|TRBJ2-7
CSARQGTTYEQYF
TGCAGTGCTAGACAGGGAACAACCTACGAGCAGTACTTC
>.|TRBV20-1|TRBD2|TRBJ2-7
CSANRAGEGVEEQYF
TGCAGTGCCAACCGAGCGGGAGAGGGGGTTGAAGAGCAGTACTTC
>.|TRBV5-1|.|TRBJ1-2
CASSLDQGGYGYTF
TGCGCCAGCAGCTTGGATCAGGGAGGCTATGGCTACACCTTC
>.|TRBV4-1|.|TRBJ2-7
CASSQAQGGYEQYF
TGCGCCAGCAGCCAAGCTCAGGGCGGGTACGAGCAGTACTTC
>many|TRBV27|.|TRBJ1-1
CASSWRGNTEAFF
TGTGCCAGCAGCTGGCGTGGGAACACTGAAGCTTTCTTT
>few|TRBV20-1|TRBD2|TRBJ2-7
CSARRTSGGYEQYF
TGCAGTGCTCGAAGGACTAGCGGGGGGTACGAGCAGTACTTC
>.|TRBV10-3|TRBD2|TRBJ2-5
CAAGAGAGAQYF
TGTGCCGCCGGAGCGGGAGCCGGGGCCCAGTACTTC
>once|TRBV9|.|TRBJ2-3
CASSVGGPSDTQYF
TGTGCCAGCAGCGTCGGGGGCCCCTCAGATACGCAGTATTTT
>.|TRBV27|TRBD1|TRBJ1-4
CARDRVFDEKLFF
TGTGCCAGGGACAGGGTTTTCGATGAAAAACTGTTTTTT
>few|TRBV10-3|TRBD1|TRBJ2-7
CAISDPATGAYEQYF
TGTGCCATCAGTGATCCCGCCACAGGGGCCTACGAGCAGTACTTC
>few|TRBV5-6|TRBD2|TRBJ2-1
CASSFGGGPADEQFF
TGTGCCAGCAGCTTTGGCGGGGGGCCCGCGGATGAGCAGTTCTTC
>few|TRBV6-1|.|TRBJ2-1
CASRFPSGYNEQFF
TGTGCCAGCAGATTCCCCAGCGGCTACAATGAGCAGTTCTTC
>.|TRBV7-6|TRBD1|TRBJ2-7
CASSHDRGEGYEQYF
TGTGCCAGCAGCCACGACAGGGGGGAAGGTTACGAGCAGTACTTC
>.|TRBV27|TRBD2|TRBJ2-3
CASSLTHSGGLTDTQYF
TGTGCCAGCAGTTTAACCCACAGCGGGGGCCTCACAGATACGCAGTATTTT
>few|TRBV3-1|.|TRBJ1-6
CASSQVGGLENSPLHF
TGTGCCAGCAGCCAGGTCGGCGGACTTGAAAATTCACCCCTCCACTTT
>.|TRBV14|.|TRBJ2-5
CASSPRGGHLNEQYF
TGTGCCAGCAGCCCGAGGGGCGGGCATCTTAATGAGCAGTACTTC
>.|TRBV5-8|.|TRBJ1-5
CASGWGGQPQHF
TGTGCCAGCGGTTGGGGGGGTCAGCCCCAGCATTTT
>few|TRBV20-1|.|TRBJ2-7
CSARLLPGSSYEQYF
TGCAGTGCCAGGCTCCTCCCGGGGAGCTCCTACGAGCAGTACTTC
>.|TRBV13|TRBD2|TRBJ2-1
CASSPRLAETYNEQFF
TGTGCCAGCAGCCCGCGACTAGCAGAAACCTACAATGAGCAGTTCTTC
>.|TRBV12-3/TRBV12-4|.|TRBJ2-1
CASSFEQGSSYNGQFF
TGTGCCAGCAGTTTTGAGCAGGGAAGCTCCTACAATGGGCAGTTCTTC
>.|TRBV2|.|TRBJ2-7
CASEQLSEQYF
TGTGCCAGCGAACAGTTAAGTGAGCAGTACTTC
>.|TRBV4-1|.|TRBJ1-1
CASSQVSQGTTEAFF
TGCGCCAGCAGCCAAGTCAGTCAGGGGACCACTGAAGCTTTCTTT
>.|TRBV4-1|TRBD2|TRBJ2-5
CASSQGGGTLSYNEQYF
TGCGCCAGCAGCCAAGGCGGGGGGACCCTCTCCTACAATGAGCAGTACTTC
>many|TRBV28|.|TRBJ2-4
CASSLAGGLAKNIQYF
TGTGCCAGCAGTTTAGCTGGGGGGTTAGCCAAAAACATTCAGTACTTC
>.|TRBV27|.|TRBJ2-2
CASLYLGGGTGELFF
TGTGCCAGCTTATACCTAGGTGGGGGCACCGGGGAGCTGTTTTTT
>few|TRBV6-5|.|TRBJ2-7
CASSYSPQNPSYEQYF
TGTGCCAGCAGTTACTCACCCCAGAATCCCTCCTACGAGCAGTACTTC
>.|TRBV30|.|TRBJ1-6
CAWETPDAYNSPLHF
TGTGCCTGGGAAACGCCCGATGCCTATAATTCACCCCTCCACTTT
>.|TRBV6-2/TRBV6-3|.|TRBJ2-7
CASSYGGAFSYEQYF
TGTGCCAGCAGTTATGGAGGAGCCTTCTCCTACGAGCAGTACTTC
>.|TRBV15|TRBD2|TRBJ2-7
CATSIAGGTYEQYF
TGTGCCACCAGCATAGCGGGGGGCACCTACGAGCAGTACTTC
>.|TRBV6-1|.|TRBJ2-7
CASIPGRPRYNEQYF
TGTGCCAGCATCCCGGGACGGCCGAGATACAATGAGCAGTACTTC
>few|TRBV5-1|TRBD1|TRBJ2-1
CASSFGQGVGSEQFF
TGCGCCAGCAGCTTTGGTCAGGGGGTGGGCAGTGAGCAGTTCTTC
>few|TRBV29-1|TRBD1|TRBJ2-7
CGGDRGNEQYF
TGCGGGGGCGACAGGGGGAATGAGCAGTACTTC
>.|TRBV20-1|TRBD1|TRBJ2-4
CSARPQGAPAKNIQYF
TGCAGTGCTAGACCACAGGGGGCCCCAGCCAAAAACATTCAGTACTTC
>.|TRBV5-1|.|TRBJ2-5
CASSLVGTRGLEQYF
TGCGCCAGCAGCTTGGTGGGGACCCGCGGATTGGAGCAGTACTTC
>.|TRBV2|.|TRBJ1-6
CASSPGRFNSPPHF
TGTGCCAGCAGCCCGGGACGCTTTAATTCACCCCCCCACTTT
>few|TRBV4-2|TRBD1|TRBJ1-1
CASRETGSGEAFF
TGTGCCAGCAGAGAGACAGGGTCAGGGGAAGCTTTCTTT
>few|TRBV6-6|.|TRBJ1-1
CASSYSTGGTMGGEAFF
TGTGCCAGCAGTTACTCGACGGGGGGGACAATGGGGGGTGAAGCTTTCTTT
>.|TRBV11-2|TRBD2|TRBJ2-1
CASSLDYRTSGSNEQFF
TGTGCCAGCAGCTTAGATTATAGGACTAGCGGGAGCAATGAGCAGTTCTTC
>few|TRBV12-3/TRBV12-4|.|TRBJ2-3
CASSLERDPTDTQYF
TGTGCCAGCAGTTTAGAACGGGACCCCACAGATACGCAGTATTTT
>.|TRBV4-1|TRBD1|TRBJ1-2
CASSRPTGVEDSYTF
TGCGCCAGCAGCCGCCCGACAGGGGTAGAGGATAGCTACACCTTC
>once|TRBV5-1|.|TRBJ1-1
CASSGPMNTEAFF
TGCGCCAGTTCGGGGCCTATGAACACTGAAGCTTTCTTT
>.|TRBV2|TRBD1|TRBJ2-3
CAAWGQGITDTQYF
TGCGCCGCTTGGGGACAGGGAATCACAGATACGCAGTATTTT
>.|TRBV2|.|TRBJ1-1
CAGSVQATNTEAFF
TGTGCCGGCAGTGTACAGGCCACGAACACCGAAGCTTTCTTT
>once|TRBV12-5|TRBD2|TRBJ2-3
CASGLVLPGSSGTDTQYF
TGTGCTAGTGGTTTGGTACTACCCGGCTCTAGCGGTACAGATACGCAGTATTTT
>few|TRBV9|TRBD2|TRBJ2-2
CASSVGPTSGAGELFF
TGTGCCAGCAGCGTAGGGCCCACCAGCGGGGCCGGGGAGCTGTTTTTT
>few|TRBV7-9|.|TRBJ1-2
CAGRGSGNYGYTF
TGTGCCGGGCGGGGGAGTGGTAACTATGGCTACACCTTC
>few|TRBV7-2|TRBD1|TRBJ2-1
CASSSPNRGQTYNEQFF
TGTGCCAGCAGCTCCCCAAATAGGGGACAGACCTACAATGAGCAGTTCTTC
>.|TRBV3-1|.|TRBJ2-5
CASGSTGRGWRVYF
TGTGCCAGCGGTTCAACCGGGAGAGGCTGGAGGGTGTACTTC
>.|TRBV3-1|.|TRBJ2-2
CASSQDNGGLTGELFF
TGTGCCAGCAGCCAAGATAACGGGGGCCTCACCGGGGAGCTGTTTTTT
>.|TRBV6-1|.|TRBJ2-3
CASSEAPGNTDTQYF
TGTGCCAGCAGTGAAGCTCCCGGGAACACAGATACGCAGTATTTT